This T cell receptor beta chain was profiled in a study of blood T cell repertoires in COVID-19. At the level of the study: Specimens from acute and convalescent COVID-19 originated in the United States, Italy and Spain. PBMCs, B-cell-depleted T cells, or T cells were the source of the cDNA or gDNA that made up the material.

Original processing methods: How many nucleated cells were present was estimated from reference gene primer amplification. Produced via immunoSEQ multiplex PCR; TCRdb's table is partial and in-frame only. The V and J calls and clone size were taken over from that table, and D and trimming were inferred from the DNA. Of just over 90,000 clones listed, approximately 86% were seen once; the top ten hold around 19%. Sequenced: peripheral blood. The clonotype was recovered from a woman of 80 years or more with acute or convalescent COVID-19.

The CDR3: CASRLGYRVLDTGELFF. CDR3 nucleotide sequence: TGTGCCAGCAGGTTGGGGTACAGGGTCCTCGACACCGGGGAGCTGTTTTTT. The chain links TRBV21-1 to TRBJ2-2; the DNA was not used to check the table's D call, TRBD1. TRBV21-1 is designated a pseudogene. The CDR3 sequence is 17 residues long.